This T cell receptor (beta chain) was captured in a study of human T cells and chemical hapten exposure. There are a few counts of this clonotype. Sample time point: patch test 3, about 24 weeks after DPC sensitization. The treatment was: therapeutic diphenylcyclopropenone sensitization with weekly scalp DPC. TCRdb analysed the RACE reads with MiXCR anew, one entry per CDR3 protein. This sample has approximately 97,000 distinct CDR3 sequences, with roughly a quarter found just once. The trim removed 8 bases at V and 0 bases at J, leaving 3 bases unmatched. Germline loops: CDR1 SNHLY, CDR2 FYNNEI. This CDR3 contains 16 residues.

This clonotype was sampled from a man aged 35-49 years with alopecia areata. Some clones in this sample may be carry-over from other donors' samples. This chain connects TRBV2 to TRBJ2-6; 11 bases are a match to TRBD1. Source: whole blood, taken in connection with sensitization to the hapten diphenylcyclopropenone (DPC). CDR3 sequence: CASEGQGGSGANVLTF. The CDR3 region has the DNA TGTGCCAGCGAGGGACAGGGGGGCTCTGGGGCCAACGTCCTGACTTTC.